The rows below give T cell receptor beta chains drawn from one sample of a study of T cell responses to AZD1222 COVID-19 vaccine. The data were produced by immunoSEQ multiplex PCR, yet TCRdb's version contains in-frame clones alone and is incomplete. Here the sample spans about 120,000 clones, approximately 89% being singletons. Sequencing used peripheral blood, obtained on day 0 of AZD1222 vaccination. The receptor source for this set is an adult in good health. The CDR3 runs from the conserved cysteine through the conserved F or W. Part of the rows lack a size; the others show once, few, many or a class for expanded clones.

>NA|TRBV11-2|14|TRBJ2-7
CASSFGTSGYEQYF
>NA|TRBV9|15|TRBJ2-7
CASSVDGTGSYEQYF
>few|TRBV7-9|15|TRBJ2-7
CASSPKGRPGGEQYF
>NA|TRBV10-3|17|TRBJ1-1
CAISELGLRAGNTEAFF
>NA|TRBV25-1|15|TRBJ2-1
CASSGSGGRRNEQFF
>NA|TRBV7-2|16|TRBJ1-2
CASSFLSGAGSYGYTF
>NA|TRBV19|13|TRBJ2-3
CASRAIATDTQYF
>NA|TRBV11-2|12|TRBJ1-2
CASSSGSGGYTF
>NA|TRBV28|14|TRBJ2-7
CASSFSDRAGEQYF
>NA|TRBV18|12|TRBJ1-1
CASSAGKTEAFF
>NA|TRBV7-3|13|TRBJ2-1
CASSSRWGDEQFF
>NA|TRBV4-2|18|TRBJ2-7
CASSQDVSASGASYEQYF
>NA|TRBV7-9|16|TRBJ1-6
CASSLVESSYNSPLHF
>NA|TRBV6-2/TRBV6-3|12|TRBJ1-2
CASSNPDLGYTF
>NA|TRBV10-2|13|TRBJ2-5
CASSRTQQETQYF
>NA|TRBV5-1|13|TRBJ2-5
CASSFARDETQYF
>once|TRBV6-5|14|TRBJ2-7
CASSQTGGINEQYF
>NA|TRBV5-4|17|TRBJ1-3
CASSLGAGGLSGNTIYF
>NA|TRBV28|13|TRBJ1-4
CASLTVVNEKLFF
>NA|TRBV5-6|17|TRBJ1-2
CASSLKAPSGGNYGYTF
>NA|TRBV24-1|12|TRBJ1-2
CATSDRGGSYTF
>NA|TRBV28|13|TRBJ1-1
CASSFGGNTEAFF
>NA|TRBV7-2|14|TRBJ1-4
CASSPRATNEKLFF
>NA|TRBV12-3/TRBV12-4|12|TRBJ1-4
CASSFRLVRTDF
>NA|TRBV11-2|14|TRBJ2-7
CASSLAGGNYEQYF
>NA|TRBV6-1|13|TRBJ1-2
CASSEMGDYGYTF
>NA|TRBV5-4|14|TRBJ2-7
CASSTRDRSYEQYF
>NA|TRBV12-5|16|TRBJ2-2
CASGTIAGGRTGELFF
>NA|TRBV10-2|16|TRBJ2-5
CASSEPGQGRQETQYF
>NA|TRBV27|14|TRBJ1-4
CASSLSRGNEKLFF
>NA|TRBV4-2|15|TRBJ2-7
CASSQALGRDGEQYF
>NA|TRBV6-5|13|TRBJ2-5
CASSWTEGETQYF
>NA|TRBV6-5|13|TRBJ2-1
CASTWDRGGEQFF
>NA|TRBV6-5|14|TRBJ2-2
CASRDGTYTGELFF
>few|TRBV3-1/TRBV3-2|13|TRBJ1-2
CASSQDQNYGYTF
>NA|TRBV28|14|TRBJ2-7
CASSTTTGPHEQYF
>NA|TRBV4-1|16|TRBJ2-7
CASSQGVGGLSYEQYF
>NA|TRBV7-2|12|TRBJ1-5
CASSQLGQPQHF
>NA|TRBV18|14|TRBJ2-7
CASSPDGLSYEQYF
>NA|TRBV6-5|15|TRBJ1-6
CASSYSITGDSPLHF
>NA|TRBV5-1|14|TRBJ2-7
CASSQDPSSYEQYF
>NA|TRBV7-2|15|TRBJ2-7
CASSPGREGGYEQYF